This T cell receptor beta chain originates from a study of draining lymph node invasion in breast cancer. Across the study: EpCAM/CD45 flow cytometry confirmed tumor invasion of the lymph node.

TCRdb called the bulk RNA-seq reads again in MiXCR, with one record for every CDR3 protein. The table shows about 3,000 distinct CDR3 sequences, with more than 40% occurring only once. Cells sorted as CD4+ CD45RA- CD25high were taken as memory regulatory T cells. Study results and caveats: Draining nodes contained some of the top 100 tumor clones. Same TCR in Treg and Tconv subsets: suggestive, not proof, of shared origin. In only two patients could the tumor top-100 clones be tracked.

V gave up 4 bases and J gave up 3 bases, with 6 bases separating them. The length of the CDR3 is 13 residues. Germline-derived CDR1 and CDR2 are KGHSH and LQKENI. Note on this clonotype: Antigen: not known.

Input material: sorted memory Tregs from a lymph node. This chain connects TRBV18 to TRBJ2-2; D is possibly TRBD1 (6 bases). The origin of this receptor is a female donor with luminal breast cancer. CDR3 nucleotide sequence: TGTGCCAGCTCACACAGGGACACCGGGGAGCTGTTTTTT. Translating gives CASSHRDTGELFF.